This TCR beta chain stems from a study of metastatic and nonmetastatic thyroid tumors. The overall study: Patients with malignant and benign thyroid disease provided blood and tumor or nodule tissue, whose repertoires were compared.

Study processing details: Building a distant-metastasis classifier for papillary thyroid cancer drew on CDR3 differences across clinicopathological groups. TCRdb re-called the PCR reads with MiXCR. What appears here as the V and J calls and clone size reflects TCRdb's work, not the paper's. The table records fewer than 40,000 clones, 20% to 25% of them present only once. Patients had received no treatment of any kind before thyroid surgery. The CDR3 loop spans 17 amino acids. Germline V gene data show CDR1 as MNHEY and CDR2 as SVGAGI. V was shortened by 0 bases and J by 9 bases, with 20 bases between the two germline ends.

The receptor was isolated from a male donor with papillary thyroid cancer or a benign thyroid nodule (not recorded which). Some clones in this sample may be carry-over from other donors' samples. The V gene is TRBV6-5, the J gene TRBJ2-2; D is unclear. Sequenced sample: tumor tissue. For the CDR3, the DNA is TGTGCCAGCAGTTACTCGATACGGAACACACCCGTCCGGGAGCTGTTTTTT. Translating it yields CASSYSIRNTPVRELFF.